The next 20 T cell receptor beta chains were all read from a single sample in a study of blood T cell repertoires in COVID-19 (dated by TCRdb to 2019 to 2021). Libraries were made using the immunoSEQ multiplex PCR assay. TCRdb carries this immuneACCESS record with in-frame sequences only. Its versions omit some clonotypes, under half of them owing to an unresolved V gene in the studies checked, with the rest unexplained. This sample comprises approximately 250,000 clones, approximately 84% of them detected only once. Jointly, the top ten make up around 9.2% of the sample. Sequenced: peripheral blood. Source of these receptors: a human donor in a cohort sampled during active COVID-19.

The chain has TRBV10-2 and TRBJ2-3, with D possibly being TRBD2 (5 bases). Trimming left V 7 bases short and J 2 bases short, with 13 bases between. The CDR3 covers 14 residues. Germline CDR1 reads WSHSY; CDR2 reads SAAADI. CDR3 bases: TGCGCCAGCATTCCAACTAGGAACACAGATACGCAGTATTTT. Its translation: CASIPTRNTDTQYF.

A single count supports this clone. The chain carries TRBV14 and TRBJ1-1; 7 bases fit TRBD1. V lost 1 base and J lost 5; bases outside the gene matches: 7. The CDR3 sequence is 15 residues long. Germline V gene lookup returns CDR1 SGHDN and CDR2 FVKESK. CDR3 loop: CASSQVDRVRTEAFF. The CDR3 DNA is TGTGCCAGCAGCCAAGTAGACAGGGTCAGAACTGAAGCTTTCTTT.

The chain has TRBV5-1 and TRBJ2-2; maybe TRBD1 (5 bases). With 4 bases removed from V and 2 bases from J, the gap between germline ends came to 24 bases. The length of the CDR3 is 19 residues. Germline-derived CDR1 and CDR2 are SGHRS and YFSETQ. CDR3 DNA: TGCGCCAGCAGCACAACTGGCGGTTTAAGGGGTAGAAACACCGGGGAGCTGTTTTTT. Translated: CASSTTGGLRGRNTGELFF.

The J gene is TRBJ2-3, the V gene TRBV2; tentatively, D is TRBD1 (6 bases). The CDR3 is 14 amino acids. CDR1 and CDR2 (germline): SNHLY, FYNNEI. V lost 8 bases, J lost 3 bases, and 15 bases lay in between. The CDR3 region is CASVSDRRTDTQYF. CDR3 nucleotide sequence: TGTGCCAGCGTGTCCGACAGGCGGACAGATACGCAGTATTTT.

This sequence joins TRBV13 and TRBJ2-5; 7 nucleotides align to TRBD2. Germline V CDR1 and CDR2: PRHDT, FYEKMQ (reference sequence). The CDR3 length is 16 residues. Trimming removed 5 bases from V and 1 base from J; junction bases left unmatched: 10. CDR3 sequence reads: CASSGRRRLAQETQYF. CDR3 bases: TGTGCCAGCAGCGGGAGGAGGAGACTAGCCCAAGAGACCCAGTACTTC. Drawing the rest from reference TRBV13 and TRBJ2-5, the complete variable domain is AAGVIQSPRHLIKEKRETATLKCYPIPRHDTVYWYQQGPGQDPQFLISFYEKMQSDKGSIPDRFSAQQFSDYHSELNMSSLELGDSALYFCASSGRRRLAQETQYFGPGTRLLVL.

The genes are TRBV6-6 and TRBJ1-4; TRBD1 aligns across 8 bases. CDR1 and CDR2 from the germline V gene are MNHNY and SVGAGI (reference sequence). V lost 5 bases to trimming and J lost 8 bases; unmatched junction nucleotides: 7. CDR3 length: 14 residues. The CDR3 spells CASSRDRSKEKLFF. In DNA, the CDR3 is TGTGCCAGCAGTCGGGACAGGTCCAAGGAAAAACTGTTTTTT.

The J gene is TRBJ1-1, the V gene TRBV13, with TRBD1 matching 9 bases. After removal of 3 bases from V and 6 bases from J, the junction contained 8 bases not matched to a gene. CDR3 length: 15 amino acids. From germline, CDR1 is PRHDT and CDR2 FYEKMQ (reference sequence). This chain's CDR3 is CASSFPDRGVAEAFF. The DNA of the CDR3 is TGTGCCAGCAGCTTCCCCGACAGGGGGGTAGCTGAAGCTTTCTTT.

The rearrangement links TRBV18 to TRBJ2-1; 7 nucleotides match TRBD2. This CDR3 is 16 amino acids long. The V gene end was trimmed by 3 bases and the J gene end by 8 bases; junction bases not matched to a gene: 13. Per germline, CDR1 KGHSH and CDR2 LQKENI. For the CDR3, the DNA is TGTGCCAGCTCACCTCTCCCACCGGGGGGTCGGGATGAGCAGTTCTTC. Its translation: CASSPLPPGGRDEQFF.

The V call is TRBV7-2, the J call TRBJ1-4, with 10 nucleotides matching TRBD1. From germline, CDR1 is SGHTA and CDR2 FQGNSA. CDR3 length: 13 amino acids. The junction had 1 base not matched to a gene; V was cut back by 4 bases and J by 8 bases. CDR3 bases: TGTGCCAGCAGCTCGGACAGGGGGGAAAAACTGTTTTTT. As protein: CASSSDRGEKLFF.

The chain uses TRBV28 and TRBJ1-4; a possible D gene is TRBD1 (5 bases). CDR3 length: 15 amino acids. CDR1 and CDR2 from the germline V gene are MDHEN and SYDVKM. The V end lost 2 bases, the J end lost 4 bases, and 11 bases lay between the germline ends. The chain's CDR3 is CASSLMSRDNEKLFF. In nucleotides, the CDR3 is TGTGCCAGCAGTTTAATGTCCAGGGATAATGAAAAACTGTTTTTT.

This clone was observed a few times. V is TRBV24-1 and J is TRBJ2-2, with 9 bases that match TRBD2. The CDR3 sequence is 16 residues long. With 4 bases clipped from V and 0 bases from J, the junction kept 2 bases outside the gene matches. Germline CDR1 KGHDR, CDR2 SFDVKD. The CDR3 sequence: CATSETSGSNTGELFF. CDR3 coding DNA: TGTGCCACCAGTGAAACTAGCGGGTCGAACACCGGGGAGCTGTTTTTT.

Notes on this clone: Germline and junction disagree at one end, which may indicate a read error. This chain joins TRBV6-5 and TRBJ1-1; 12 nucleotides match TRBD1. Germline V gives CDR1 MNHEY, CDR2 SVGAGI. This CDR3 is built from 12 residues. The CDR3 loop is CASSSGQGAGLF. The CDR3, as DNA: TGTGCCAGCAGTTCGGGACAGGGGGCCGGGTTATTT.

This clone was recorded once. This rearrangement joins TRBV11-2 to TRBJ1-6, with 9 bases matching TRBD1. Germline trimming cut 5 bases from V and 8 bases from J; bases unmatched to any gene: 7. Germline V gene data show CDR1 as SGHAT and CDR2 as FQNNGV. The CDR3 consists of 15 residues. The CDR3 loop reads CASSPRQGVYSPLHF. In DNA, the CDR3 is TGTGCCAGCAGCCCGCGACAGGGGGTATATTCACCCCTCCACTTT.

The V call is TRBV10-3, the J call TRBJ2-7; 8 positions agree with TRBD2. Germline V gene data show CDR1 as ENHRY and CDR2 as SYGVKD. Trimming took 6 bases from V and 2 from J; bases not matched to a gene: 3. The CDR3 is 13 amino acids. The CDR3 nucleotides are TGTGCCATCAGGGGACTAGGTACCTACGAGCAGTACTTC. Translation: CAIRGLGTYEQYF.

V is TRBV6-5 and J is TRBJ1-1, with D possibly being TRBD1 (5 bases). The germline V gene has CDR1 MNHEY and CDR2 SVGAGI. V lost 6 bases, J lost 0 bases, and 14 bases lay in between. The CDR3 has 15 residues. CDR3 in amino acids: CASRKIGRVNTEAFF. The CDR3 DNA reads as TGTGCCAGCAGAAAAATAGGCAGGGTGAACACTGAAGCTTTCTTT.

The chain is built from TRBV5-6 and TRBJ2-5, with 8 nucleotides matching TRBD2. The ends lost 2 bases at V and 5 bases at J; junction bases unmatched: 8. The CDR3 covers 15 residues. In germline, CDR1 is SGHDT, CDR2 YYEEEE. CDR3 sequence (DNA): TGTGCCAGCAGCTTCGTCCGCAGCGGGAGTGAGACCCAGTACTTC. This encodes CASSFVRSGSETQYF.

This chain connects TRBV9 to TRBJ1-2; 7 bases match TRBD1. CDR3 length equals 14 residues. Per the germline V gene, CDR1 is SGDLS and CDR2 is YYNGEE. Trimming took 0 bases from V and 6 from J; bases not matched to a gene: 5. CDR3 sequence (DNA): TGTGCCAGCAGCGTAGAACAGGGGTGGGATGGCTACACCTTC. Protein: CASSVEQGWDGYTF.

The V gene is TRBV10-2, the J gene TRBJ1-1, with 8 bases lining up with TRBD1. V was pared by 5 bases and J by 4 bases, with 9 bases of the junction left unmatched. CDR3 size: 15 residues. Per the germline V gene, CDR1 is WSHSY and CDR2 is SAAADI. The CDR3 bases are TGCGCCAGCAGTTTACAGGGGGTCGTAGGCACTGAAGCTTTCTTT. This gives the protein CASSLQGVVGTEAFF.

This sequence joins TRBV19 and TRBJ2-7; weak D call: TRBD2 (5 bases). Germline assignment: CDR1 LNHDA and CDR2 SQIVND (reference sequence). This CDR3 is built from 15 residues. The ends were cut back, 4 bases at V and 0 bases at J, with 13 bases in the middle. CDR3 loop: CASSTNRGLSYEQYF. DNA of the CDR3: TGTGCCAGTAGTACCAACCGGGGTCTCTCCTACGAGCAGTACTTC.

The chain couples TRBV18 to TRBJ1-5; no definite D call. Germline CDR1 KGHSH, CDR2 LQKENI. Trimming took 2 bases from V and 5 from J, leaving 13 bases between them. This CDR3 region has 15 residues. CDR3 in amino acids: CASSPVAGQDQPQHF. CDR3 DNA: TGTGCCAGCTCACCAGTCGCAGGCCAAGATCAGCCCCAGCATTTT.